This paragraph covers one T cell receptor (beta chain) sequence. The V gene's germline CDR1 is SGHRS and CDR2 YFSETQ. The CDR3 runs 13 residues. V gave up 2 bases and J gave up 2 bases, with 7 bases separating them. Individuals drawn from approximately 22 US areas were about 18 to 90 years old. Using immunoSEQ multiplex PCR, the repertoire was profiled, and TCRdb retains in-frame clones only, with some absent. The table has over 250,000 clones, roughly 87% seen once; the top ten hold 8.5% to 10%. The data were taken from a study of blood T cell repertoires in COVID-19. Study context: From the United States, Italy and Spain came samples of acute and convalescent COVID-19.

This TCR was sampled from a woman under 30 who had recovered from COVID-19. The sequenced sample was PBMCs or T cells enriched from blood (not recorded which). The chain couples TRBV5-1 to TRBJ1-2; D unclear. CDR3 coding DNA: TGCGCCAGCAGCTTCGGGGAGAACTATGGCTACACCTTC. Its translation: CASSFGENYGYTF.